This TCR beta chain was sequenced in a study of control samples from healthy donors and cancer patients. The germline CDR1 and CDR2 sequences are LNHDA and SQIVND (reference sequence). With 8 bases removed from V and 9 bases from J, the gap between germline ends came to 5 bases. The CDR3 has 10 amino acids. Sequencing used immunoSEQ multiplex PCR; TCRdb keeps in-frame clones, though not all of them. This sample has approximately 190,000 clones; approximately 90% occur once, and the top ten carry 1.8%. The V gene is TRBV19, the J gene TRBJ1-6; D ambiguous. The sequence was obtained from a man aged 30 to 45 in good health. Input material: blood. CDR3 residues: CASGRSPLHF. The CDR3, as DNA: TGTGCCAGTGGGCGTTCACCCCTCCACTTT.